Listed here are 7 T cell receptor beta chains from one sample, sequenced in a study of immune evolution from preneoplasia to lung adenocarcinoma. Sequencing used immunoSEQ multiplex PCR; TCRdb keeps in-frame clones, though not all of them. The table shows 9,500 to 13,000 clones, with approximately 80% occurring only once. Sequenced sample: FFPE minimally invasive lung adenocarcinoma tissue. The receptors originated from a person in their 70s with lung adenocarcinoma.

The chain is built from TRBV29-1 and TRBJ2-2, with 8 bases that match TRBD1. The CDR3 spans 15 residues. Trimming at V came to 4 bases and at J to 2 bases, leaving 6 bases not matched to a gene. Germline lookup yields CDR1 SQVTM and CDR2 ANQGSEA. The CDR3 protein is CSVGARGLNTGELFF. Written as DNA, the CDR3 is TGCAGCGTTGGTGCCAGGGGGCTTAACACCGGGGAGCTGTTTTTT.

V usage is TRBV27 and J usage is TRBJ1-5; D remains unclear. The CDR3 is 15 residues long. Germline V lookup: CDR1 MNHEY, CDR2 SMNVEV (reference sequence). Trimming took off 6 bases at V and 4 bases at J, with 16 bases between the two ends. The CDR3 coding sequence is TGTGCCAGCAGCCCCTGGTCCCTTGCTAATCAGCCCCAGCATTTT. Protein: CASSPWSLANQPQHF.

V is TRBV20-1 and J is TRBJ1-1; D unclear. Per the germline V gene, CDR1 is DFQATT and CDR2 is SNEGSKA (reference sequence). This CDR3 region has 11 residues. V was pared by 4 bases and J by 1 base, with 4 bases between. The DNA of the CDR3 is TGCAGTGCTACACAGAACACTGAAGCTTTCTTT. Its translation is CSATQNTEAFF.

The V gene is TRBV5-4, the J gene TRBJ2-3; D may match TRBD1 or TRBD2 (7 bases each). This CDR3 is built from 13 residues. Germline V gene data show CDR1 as SGHNT and CDR2 as YYREEE (reference sequence). V was clipped by 4 bases and J by 4 bases, with 10 bases between them. The CDR3 DNA sequence: TGTGCCAGCAGCCCAGGGGGGGCAGATACGCAGTATTTT. It specifies CASSPGGADTQYF.

A single count supports this clone. V gene TRBV7-9 combines with J gene TRBJ1-2; 7 nucleotides match TRBD1. V lost 1 base to trimming and J lost 8 bases; unmatched junction nucleotides: 13. This CDR3 is 16 amino acids long. Germline V gives CDR1 SEHNR, CDR2 FQNEAQ (reference sequence). The CDR3 nucleotides read TGTGCCAGCAGCTTAGGTCTGGTTACAGGGGTGGAGGGCTACACCTTC. Translation: CASSLGLVTGVEGYTF.

As DNA, the CDR3 is TGTGCCAGCTCAACCTCGGAGTCCTACGAGCAGTACTTC. It is translated as CASSTSESYEQYF. The chain recombines TRBV18 with TRBJ2-7; D call uncertain. The CDR3 totals 13 residues. V was shortened by 5 bases and J by 1 base, with 9 bases between the two germline ends. Germline values: CDR1 KGHSH, CDR2 LQKENI.

This chain connects TRBV19 to TRBJ1-2; D possibly corresponds to TRBD1 (6 bases). CDR1 and CDR2 from the germline V gene are LNHDA and SQIVND (reference sequence). The germline V and J ends were trimmed by 6 bases and 4 bases, with 18 bases remaining between them. The CDR3 covers 15 residues. The CDR3 reads CASSSILGHTYGYTF. CDR3 nucleotide sequence: TGTGCCAGTAGCAGCATATTGGGACATACCTATGGCTACACCTTC.